The T cell receptor (beta chain) described here comes from a study of blood T cell repertoires in COVID-19. The overall study: Sample material is recorded as cDNA or gDNA derived from T cells, B-cell-depleted T cells, or PBMCs.

V shed 3 bases, J shed 9 bases, and the junction held 6 bases outside the gene matches. Germline lookup yields CDR1 SQVTM and CDR2 ANQGSEA. The CDR3 spans 13 residues. Clones were read by immunoSEQ multiplex PCR, and TCRdb kept only the in-frame ones, dropping some. This sample yields more than 200,000 clones, of which 84% are seen a single time; 4% to 4.5% belongs to the top ten. The chain joins TRBV29-1 to TRBJ2-1, with 9 bases aligning to TRBD1. The sequenced material came from peripheral blood. This clonotype was obtained from a man aged 55-75 years with acute or convalescent COVID-19. The DNA of the CDR3 is TGCAGCGTTGAGCGGGGACAGGGTGCTGAGCAGTTCTTC. Translation gives CSVERGQGAEQFF.